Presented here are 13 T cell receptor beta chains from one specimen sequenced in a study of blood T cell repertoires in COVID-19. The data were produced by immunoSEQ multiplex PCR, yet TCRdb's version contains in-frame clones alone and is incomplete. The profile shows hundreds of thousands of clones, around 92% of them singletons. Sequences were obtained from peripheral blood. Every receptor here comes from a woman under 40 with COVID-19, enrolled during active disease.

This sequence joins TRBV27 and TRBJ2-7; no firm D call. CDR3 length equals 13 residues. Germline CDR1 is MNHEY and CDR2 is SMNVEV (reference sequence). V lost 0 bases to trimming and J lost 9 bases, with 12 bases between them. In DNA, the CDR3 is TGTGCCAGCAGTTTATCACCTGTGCGGAGGCAGTACTTC. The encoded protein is CASSLSPVRRQYF.

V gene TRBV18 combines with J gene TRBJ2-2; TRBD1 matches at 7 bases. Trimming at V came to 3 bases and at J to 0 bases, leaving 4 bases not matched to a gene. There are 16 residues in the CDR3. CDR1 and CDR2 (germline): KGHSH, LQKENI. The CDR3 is CASSPDRLTNTGELFF. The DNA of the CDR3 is TGTGCCAGCTCACCGGACAGGCTAACGAACACCGGGGAGCTGTTTTTT.

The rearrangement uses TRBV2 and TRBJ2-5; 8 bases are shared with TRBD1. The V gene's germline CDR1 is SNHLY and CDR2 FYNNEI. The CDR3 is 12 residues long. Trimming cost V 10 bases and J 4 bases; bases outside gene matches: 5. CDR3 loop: CATWTGLETQYF. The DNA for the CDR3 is TGTGCCACCTGGACAGGGTTAGAGACCCAGTACTTC.

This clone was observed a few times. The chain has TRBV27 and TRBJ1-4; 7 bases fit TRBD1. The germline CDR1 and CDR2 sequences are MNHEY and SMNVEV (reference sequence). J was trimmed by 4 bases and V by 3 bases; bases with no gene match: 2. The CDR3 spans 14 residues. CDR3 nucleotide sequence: TGTGCCAGCAGTTTCGGGGACAGTAATGAAAAACTGTTTTTT. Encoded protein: CASSFGDSNEKLFF.

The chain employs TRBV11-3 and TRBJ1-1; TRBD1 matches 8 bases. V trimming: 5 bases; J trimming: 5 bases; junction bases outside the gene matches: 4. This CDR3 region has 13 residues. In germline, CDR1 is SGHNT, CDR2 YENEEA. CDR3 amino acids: CASSPDRATEAFF. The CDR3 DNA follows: TGTGCCAGCAGCCCGGACAGGGCGACTGAAGCTTTCTTT.

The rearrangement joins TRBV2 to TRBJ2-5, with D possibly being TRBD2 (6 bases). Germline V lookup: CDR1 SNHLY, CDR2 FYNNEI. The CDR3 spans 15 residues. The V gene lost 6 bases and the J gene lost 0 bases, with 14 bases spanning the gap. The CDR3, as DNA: TGTGCCAGCAGGAGGGACTCGCCGTACCAAGAGACCCAGTACTTC. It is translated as CASRRDSPYQETQYF.

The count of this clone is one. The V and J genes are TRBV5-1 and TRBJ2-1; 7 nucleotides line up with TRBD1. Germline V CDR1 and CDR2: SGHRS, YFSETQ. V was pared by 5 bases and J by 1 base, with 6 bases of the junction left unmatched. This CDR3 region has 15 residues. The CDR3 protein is CASRFDRVSYNEQFF. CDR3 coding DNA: TGCGCCAGCAGGTTTGACAGGGTATCCTACAATGAGCAGTTCTTC.

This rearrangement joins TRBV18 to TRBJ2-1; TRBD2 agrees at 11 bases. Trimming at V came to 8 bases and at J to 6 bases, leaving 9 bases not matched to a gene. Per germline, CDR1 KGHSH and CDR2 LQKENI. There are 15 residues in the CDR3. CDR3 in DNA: TGTGCCAGCACCGGGGCTAGCGGGGGGTTCAATGAGCAGTTCTTC. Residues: CASTGASGGFNEQFF.

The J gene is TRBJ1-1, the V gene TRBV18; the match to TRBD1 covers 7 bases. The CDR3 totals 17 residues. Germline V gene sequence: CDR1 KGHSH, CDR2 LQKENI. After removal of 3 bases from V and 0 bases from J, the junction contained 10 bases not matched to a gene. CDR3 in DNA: TGTGCCAGCTCACCGGTCACAGGGGCTCTCATGAACACTGAAGCTTTCTTT. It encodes CASSPVTGALMNTEAFF.

CDR3 nucleotides: TGTGCCAGCAGCCCCGGGAGCACAGATACGCAGTATTTT. Amino acid sequence: CASSPGSTDTQYF. The chain employs TRBV28 and TRBJ2-3, with D unresolved. V lost 6 bases to trimming and J lost 0 bases, with 7 bases between them. The CDR3 runs to 13 residues. Germline assignment: CDR1 MDHEN and CDR2 SYDVKM. The variable domain in full, with the rest retrieved from reference TRBV28 and TRBJ2-3, is DVKVTQSSRYLVKRTGEKVFLECVQDMDHENMFWYRQDPGLGLRLIYFSYDVKMKEKGDIPEGYSVSREKKERFSLILESASTNQTSMYLCASSPGSTDTQYFGPGTRLTVL.

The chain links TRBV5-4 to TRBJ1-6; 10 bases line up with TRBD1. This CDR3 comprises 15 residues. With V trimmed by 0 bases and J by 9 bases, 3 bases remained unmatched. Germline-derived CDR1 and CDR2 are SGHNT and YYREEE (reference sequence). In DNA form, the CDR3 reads TGTGCCAGCAGCTTGGAGACAGGGGGCGGTTCACCCCTCCACTTT. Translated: CASSLETGGGSPLHF.

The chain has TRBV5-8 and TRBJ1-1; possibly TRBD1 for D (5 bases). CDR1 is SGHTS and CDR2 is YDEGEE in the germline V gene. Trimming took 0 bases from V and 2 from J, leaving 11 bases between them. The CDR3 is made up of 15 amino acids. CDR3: CASSLGGGANTEAFF. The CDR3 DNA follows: TGTGCCAGCAGCTTGGGGGGAGGGGCCAACACTGAAGCTTTCTTT. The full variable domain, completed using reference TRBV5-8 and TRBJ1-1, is EAGVTQSPTHLIKTRGQQATLRCSPISGHTSVYWYQQALGLGLQFLLWYDEGEERNRGNFPPRFSGRQFPNYSSELNVNALELEDSALYLCASSLGGGANTEAFFGQGTRLTVV.

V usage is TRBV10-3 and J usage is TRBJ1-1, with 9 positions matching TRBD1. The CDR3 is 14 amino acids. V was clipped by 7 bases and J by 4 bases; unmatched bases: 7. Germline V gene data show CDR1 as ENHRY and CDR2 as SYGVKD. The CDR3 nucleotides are TGTGCCATCACCCGCGGACAGGGGAGCACTGAAGCTTTCTTT. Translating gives CAITRGQGSTEAFF.